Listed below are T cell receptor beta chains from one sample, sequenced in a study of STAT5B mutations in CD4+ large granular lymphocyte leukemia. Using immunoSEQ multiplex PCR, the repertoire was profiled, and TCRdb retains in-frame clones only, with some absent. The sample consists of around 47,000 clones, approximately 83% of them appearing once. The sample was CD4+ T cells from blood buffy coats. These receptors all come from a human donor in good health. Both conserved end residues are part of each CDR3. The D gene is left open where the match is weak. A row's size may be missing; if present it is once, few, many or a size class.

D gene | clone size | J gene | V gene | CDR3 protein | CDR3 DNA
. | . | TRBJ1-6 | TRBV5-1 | CASSFLGESSPLHF | TGCGCCAGCAGCTTTTTAGGGGAAAGTTCACCCCTCCACTTT
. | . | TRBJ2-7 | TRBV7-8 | CASSLYRVSYEQYF | TGTGCCAGCAGCTTATACAGGGTCTCCTACGAGCAGTACTTC
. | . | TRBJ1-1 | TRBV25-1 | CASSALVGATEAFF | TGTGCCAGCAGTGCGTTGGTGGGAGCCACTGAAGCTTTCTTT
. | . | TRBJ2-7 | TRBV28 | CASSPPQFMNEQYF | TGTGCCAGCAGTCCCCCTCAGTTCATGAACGAGCAGTACTTC
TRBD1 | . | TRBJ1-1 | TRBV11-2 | CASSLVQGFTEAFF | TGTGCCAGCAGCCTCGTACAGGGGTTTACTGAAGCTTTCTTT
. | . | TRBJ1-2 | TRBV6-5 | CASTGGNKYGYTF | TGTGCCAGCACGGGAGGGAATAAGTATGGCTACACCTTC
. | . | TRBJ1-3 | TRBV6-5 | CASSYSDSGNTIYF | TGTGCCAGCAGTTATTCAGACTCTGGAAACACCATATATTTT
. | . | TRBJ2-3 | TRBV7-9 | CASSFRGPQGRTDTQYF | TGTGCCAGCAGCTTTCGGGGGCCCCAGGGGCGCACAGATACGCAGTATTTT
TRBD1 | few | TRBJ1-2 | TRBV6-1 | CASSESTGGLGYTF | TGTGCCAGCAGTGAATCGACAGGGGGCTTGGGCTACACCTTC
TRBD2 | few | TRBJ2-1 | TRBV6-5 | CASTTTSGYNEQFF | TGTGCCAGCACTACGACTAGCGGGTACAATGAGCAGTTCTTC
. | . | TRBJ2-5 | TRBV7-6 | CASSSNRAVETQYF | TGTGCCAGCAGCTCTAACAGGGCGGTGGAGACCCAGTACTTC
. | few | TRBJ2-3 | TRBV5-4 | CASSLAVPLGQDTQYF | TGTGCCAGCAGCTTGGCCGTCCCTCTTGGGCAAGATACGCAGTATTTT
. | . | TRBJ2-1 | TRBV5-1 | CASSYAPGDSSYNEQFF | TGCGCCAGCAGCTACGCGCCGGGGGATAGCTCCTACAATGAGCAGTTCTTC
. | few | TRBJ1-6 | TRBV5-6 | CASSLDRENSPLHF | TGTGCCAGCAGCTTGGACAGGGAGAATTCACCCCTCCACTTT
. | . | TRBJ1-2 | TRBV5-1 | CASKAGDETYGYTF | TGCGCCAGCAAAGCTGGGGACGAGACCTATGGCTACACCTTC
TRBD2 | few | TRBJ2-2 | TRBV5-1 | CASSALGLAGQSGGELFF | TGCGCCAGCAGTGCCTTGGGACTAGCGGGCCAAAGCGGCGGGGAGCTGTTTTTT
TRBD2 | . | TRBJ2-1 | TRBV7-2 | CASSWLAGGNNEQFF | TGTGCCAGCAGCTGGCTAGCGGGAGGGAACAATGAGCAGTTCTTC
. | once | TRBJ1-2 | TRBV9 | CASSVDSTPLFYGYTF | TGTGCCAGCAGCGTAGACAGTACACCCCTATTCTATGGCTACACCTTC
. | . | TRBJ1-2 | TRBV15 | CATSPGGDYGYTF | TGTGCCACCAGCCCCGGAGGGGACTATGGCTACACCTTC
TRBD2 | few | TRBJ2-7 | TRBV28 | CASRFAGGTYEQYF | TGTGCCAGCAGATTTGCGGGGGGAACCTACGAGCAGTACTTC
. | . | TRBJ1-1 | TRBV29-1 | CSFSQGFGTEAFF | TGCAGCTTCTCCCAGGGTTTCGGGACTGAAGCTTTCTTT
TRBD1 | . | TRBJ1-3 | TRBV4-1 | CASSTTGTGRHTIYF | TGCGCCAGCAGTACCACCGGGACAGGGAGGCACACCATATATTTT
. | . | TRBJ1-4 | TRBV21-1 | CASSNRGGGTNEKLFF | TGTGCCAGCAGCAATAGGGGCGGAGGGACTAATGAAAAACTGTTTTTT
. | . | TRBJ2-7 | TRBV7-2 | CASSLVGGSYEQYF | TGTGCCAGCAGCTTAGTTGGGGGTTCCTACGAGCAGTACTTC
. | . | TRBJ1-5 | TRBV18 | CASSPPGGSGNQPQHF | TGTGCCAGCTCACCACCGGGGGGCTCGGGCAATCAGCCCCAGCATTTT
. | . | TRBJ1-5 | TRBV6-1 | CASKGRTSNQPQHF | TGTGCCAGCAAAGGGAGGACTAGCAATCAGCCCCAGCATTTT
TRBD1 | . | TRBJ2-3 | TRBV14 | CASAPGTAHGTQYF | TGTGCCAGTGCCCCCGGGACAGCCCATGGTACGCAGTATTTT
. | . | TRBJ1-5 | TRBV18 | CASSPDSNQPQHF | TGTGCCAGCTCACCTGACAGTAATCAGCCCCAGCATTTT
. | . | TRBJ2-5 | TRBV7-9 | CASSLRGNWETQYF | TGTGCCAGCAGCTTAAGAGGGAATTGGGAGACCCAGTACTTC
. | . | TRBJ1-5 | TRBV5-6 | CASSWGRQGGQPQHF | TGTGCCAGCAGCTGGGGGAGACAAGGTGGACAGCCCCAGCATTTT
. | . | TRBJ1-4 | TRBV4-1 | CASSQLVGATNEKLFF | TGCGCCAGCAGCCAACTGGTGGGGGCAACTAATGAAAAACTGTTTTTT
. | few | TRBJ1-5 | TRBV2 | CASGRDTNMSQHF | TGTGCCAGCGGACGGGACACCAACATGTCCCAGCATTTT
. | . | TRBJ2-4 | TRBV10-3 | CAISESGTENIQYF | TGTGCCATCAGTGAGTCAGGGACGGAAAACATTCAGTACTTC
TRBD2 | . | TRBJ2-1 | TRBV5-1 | CASSLDLAAGSYNEQFF | TGCGCCAGCAGCTTGGACCTAGCGGCTGGATCCTACAATGAGCAGTTCTTC
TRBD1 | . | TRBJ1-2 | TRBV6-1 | CASVVSQGGGYTF | TGTGCCAGCGTGGTGTCACAGGGGGGTGGCTACACCTTC
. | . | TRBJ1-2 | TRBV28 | CASSSGTDNYGYTF | TGTGCCAGCAGTTCCGGGACTGACAACTATGGCTACACCTTC
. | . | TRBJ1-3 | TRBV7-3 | CASSPSPGLGSTIYF | TGTGCCAGCAGCCCCTCGCCAGGGCTCGGCAGCACCATATATTTT
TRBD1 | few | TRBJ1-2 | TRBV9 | CASSVQDRVIGYGYTF | TGTGCCAGCAGCGTGCAAGACAGGGTAATCGGCTATGGCTACACCTTC
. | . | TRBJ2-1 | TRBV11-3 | CASSLFPFSVKGNNEQFF | TGTGCCAGCAGCTTATTTCCCTTTAGCGTAAAGGGTAACAATGAGCAGTTCTTC
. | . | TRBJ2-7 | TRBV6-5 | CATRLGMNEQYF | TGTGCCACAAGACTAGGCATGAACGAGCAGTACTTC
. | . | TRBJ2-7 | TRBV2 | CASSRTGYEQYF | TGTGCCAGCAGCCGGACTGGATACGAGCAGTACTTC
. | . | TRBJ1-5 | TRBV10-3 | CAISEGNQPQHF | TGTGCCATCAGTGAGGGCAATCAGCCCCAGCATTTT
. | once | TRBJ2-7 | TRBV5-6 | CASSYTASYEQYF | TGTGCCAGCAGCTATACAGCAAGCTACGAGCAGTACTTC
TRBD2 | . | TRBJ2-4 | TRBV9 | CASSETSGSYLAKNIQYF | TGTGCCAGCAGCGAGACTAGCGGGAGTTACCTAGCCAAAAACATTCAGTACTTC
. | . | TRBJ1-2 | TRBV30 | CAWSANLQARGYTF | TGTGCCTGGAGTGCGAACCTTCAGGCGCGGGGCTACACCTTC
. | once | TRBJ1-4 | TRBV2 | CASSERDWSNEKLFF | TGTGCCAGCAGTGAGCGGGATTGGTCTAATGAAAAACTGTTTTTT
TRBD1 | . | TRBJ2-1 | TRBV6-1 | CASSTRDSNEQFF | TGTGCCAGCAGTACCCGGGACAGCAATGAGCAGTTCTTC
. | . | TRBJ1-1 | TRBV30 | CAWSVRELTEAFF | TGTGCCTGGAGTGTACGTGAGCTCACTGAAGCTTTCTTT
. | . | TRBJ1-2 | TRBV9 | CASSVAPNTPRGYTF | TGTGCCAGCAGCGTAGCTCCGAACACGCCTCGGGGCTACACCTTC
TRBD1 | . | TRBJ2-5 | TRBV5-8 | CASSYGQGARETQYF | TGTGCCAGCAGCTACGGACAGGGGGCGAGGGAGACCCAGTACTTC
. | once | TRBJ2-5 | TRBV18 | CASSPVQGQETQYF | TGTGCCAGCTCACCCGTCCAGGGACAAGAGACCCAGTACTTC
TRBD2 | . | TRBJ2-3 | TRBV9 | CASSVSRLATDTQYF | TGTGCCAGCAGCGTCTCCAGACTAGCCACAGATACGCAGTATTTT
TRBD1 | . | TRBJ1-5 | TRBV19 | CASSLGQLSNQPQHF | TGTGCCAGTAGTTTGGGACAGCTTAGCAATCAGCCCCAGCATTTT